Below, 32 T cell receptor beta chains from the same sample are listed, as sequenced in a study of T-cell reconstitution after alpha-beta-depleted transplantation in children. General study findings and limits: A year post-transplant, T-cell counts and diversity derived mostly from newly produced T cells.

No antigen has been identified for these receptors. Unique molecular identifiers were used in preparing the TCRbeta library. TCRdb redid the calling of the PCR reads with MiXCR, one entry per CDR3 protein. The repertoire holds fewer than 350,000 distinct CDR3 sequences, with around 7.3% as singletons. Here the sequenced sample was peripheral blood, taken 360 days after TCRalphabeta/CD19-depleted stem cell transplant. These receptors originate from a female patient aged 2-10 years who had a stem cell transplant for Fanconi anemia, so the T cells may come from the graft donor.

The sample holds many counts of this clonotype. V usage is TRBV15 and J usage is TRBJ2-7; no reliable D call. The CDR3 runs to 13 residues. Germline V gene sequence: CDR1 LNHNV, CDR2 YYDKDF (reference sequence). V dropped 1 base and J dropped 3 bases, with 7 bases sitting between them. DNA of the CDR3: TGTGCCACCAGCAGAGCCAGCTTCTACGAGCAGTACTTC. Translating it yields CATSRASFYEQYF.

This clonotype was recorded many times. The rearrangement links TRBV5-1 to TRBJ1-1; 7 bases are shared with TRBD1. The CDR3 totals 16 residues. From germline, CDR1 is SGHRS and CDR2 YFSETQ. With 1 base clipped from V and 0 bases from J, the junction kept 6 bases outside the gene matches. For the CDR3, the DNA is TGCGCCAGCAGCTTGCTGGGGACAGTTATGAACACTGAAGCTTTCTTT. Protein sequence: CASSLLGTVMNTEAFF.

In this sample, this clonotype turned up many times. V is TRBV28 and J is TRBJ2-1; D possibly matches TRBD1 or TRBD2 (5 bases each). V lost 1 base to trimming and J lost 8 bases, with 12 bases between them. This CDR3 is 14 amino acids long. CDR1 is MDHEN and CDR2 is SYDVKM in the germline V gene. The CDR3, as DNA: TGTGCCAGCAGTTTATTTGAGGGGATGTATGAGCAGTTCTTC. Translated, it gives CASSLFEGMYEQFF.

In this sample, this clonotype turned up many times. The chain uses TRBV7-9 and TRBJ2-3; TRBD1 agrees at 8 bases. Unmatched junction bases numbered 4, after V lost 5 bases and J lost 3 bases. CDR3 size: 14 residues. The germline V gene has CDR1 SEHNR and CDR2 FQNEAQ (reference sequence). Here the CDR3 reads CASSDYRGTDTQYF. The CDR3 bases are TGTGCCAGCAGCGATTACAGGGGGACAGATACGCAGTATTTT.

This clonotype showed up just a few times. The chain is built from TRBV20-1 and TRBJ2-1, with 13 positions matching TRBD2. With V trimmed by 5 bases and J by 7 bases, 8 bases remained unmatched. Germline V CDR1 and CDR2: DFQATT, SNEGSKA (reference sequence). This CDR3 comprises 15 residues. The CDR3 DNA follows: TGCAGTGCTTGGACTAGCGGGGGTATCAATAATGAGCAGTTCTTC. Protein sequence: CSAWTSGGINNEQFF.

This clonotype was seen more than once but under ten times. The chain uses TRBV10-2 and TRBJ2-7; D call uncertain. The germline V gene has CDR1 WSHSY and CDR2 SAAADI. The CDR3 contains 14 residues. V was clipped by 3 bases and J by 6 bases, with 15 bases between them. The CDR3 protein is CASSDHKLIPEQYV. CDR3 bases: TGCGCCAGCAGTGACCACAAATTGATTCCCGAGCAGTACGTC.

This clonotype was recorded many times. The chain's CDR3 is CASSGITSGGPRSYEQYF. The CDR3 coding sequence is TGTGCCAGCAGCGGGATAACTAGCGGGGGGCCCCGCTCCTACGAGCAGTACTTC. The V call is TRBV11-2, the J call TRBJ2-7, with TRBD2 identical over 12 bases. With 5 bases clipped from V and 0 bases from J, the junction kept 11 bases outside the gene matches. CDR3 length: 18 amino acids. CDR1 and CDR2 (germline): SGHAT, FQNNGV.

This clonotype was seen at least ten times. This rearrangement joins TRBV28 to TRBJ1-5; maybe TRBD1 (6 bases). V was trimmed by 8 bases and J by 0 bases, leaving 11 bases between them. This CDR3 comprises 14 residues. Looked up from germline, CDR1 is MDHEN and CDR2 is SYDVKM. DNA for the CDR3: TGTGCCAGCGGGGACAACCCTAGCAATCAGCCCCAGCATTTT. Protein product: CASGDNPSNQPQHF.

In DNA, the CDR3 is TGTGCCAGGGAAACCAAAAACATTCAGTACTTC. Protein: CARETKNIQYF. The chain combines TRBV7-9 with TRBJ2-4; unclear D gene. Per germline, CDR1 SEHNR and CDR2 FQNEAQ (reference sequence). Deletions cut 9 bases from V and 2 bases from J, with 5 bases between. The CDR3 extends over 11 amino acids. Combining the CDR3 with reference TRBV7-9 and TRBJ2-4 gives the whole variable domain DTGVSQNPRHKITKRGQNVTFRCDPISEHNRLYWYRQTLGQGPEFLTYFQNEAQLEKSRLLSDRFSAERPKGSFSTLEIQRTEQGDSAMYLCARETKNIQYFGAGTRLSVL.

The chain uses TRBV28 and TRBJ2-1; D is perhaps TRBD2 (6 bases). The germline CDR1 and CDR2 sequences are MDHEN and SYDVKM. CDR3 length: 14 residues. The ends were cut back, 3 bases at V and 10 bases at J, with 16 bases in the middle. The CDR3 sequence is CASSLGGVIFEQFF. In nucleotides, the CDR3 is TGTGCCAGCAGTTTGGGCGGGGTGATTTTCGAGCAGTTCTTC.

This clonotype was seen only once. The rearrangement uses TRBV3-1 and TRBJ2-4; 7 positions agree with TRBD1. With 6 bases clipped from V and 7 bases from J, the junction kept 15 bases outside the gene matches. There are 16 residues in the CDR3. Per the germline V gene, CDR1 is LGHDT and CDR2 is YNNKEL (reference sequence). The CDR3 protein is CASRPKGPTGVNIQYF. The CDR3 DNA reads as TGTGCCAGCAGGCCGAAGGGACCAACAGGGGTGAACATTCAGTACTTC.

This clonotype has ten or more counts. The rearrangement uses TRBV18 and TRBJ2-2; 9 positions agree with TRBD1. Germline loops: CDR1 KGHSH, CDR2 LQKENI. The CDR3 is 15 amino acids. The ends lost 8 bases at V and 3 bases at J; junction bases unmatched: 7. CDR3 in amino acids: CASTQGAQDTGELFF. The CDR3 bases are TGTGCCAGCACACAGGGGGCGCAGGACACCGGGGAGCTGTTTTTT. The full variable domain, its missing parts supplied by reference TRBV18 and TRBJ2-2, is NAGVMQNPRHLVRRRGQEARLRCSPMKGHSHVYWYRQLPEEGLKFMVYLQKENIIDESGMPKERFSAEFPKEGPSILRIQQVVRGDSAAYFCASTQGAQDTGELFFGEGSRLTVL.

The chain joins TRBV12-3 or TRBV12-4 to TRBJ1-3; possibly TRBD1 for D (5 bases). V lost 8 bases and J 0 bases, leaving 14 bases between the germline ends. The CDR3 runs to 15 residues. CDR3 coding DNA: TGTGCCAGCCAGGGAGGGTTCCTCTCTGGAAACACCATATATTTT. As protein: CASQGGFLSGNTIYF.

This clonotype showed up many times. V and J are TRBV2 and TRBJ2-1; no clear D gene. V lost 7 bases and J 0 bases, leaving 7 bases between the germline ends. Germline V gene lookup returns CDR1 SNHLY and CDR2 FYNNEI. The CDR3 extends over 13 amino acids. This CDR3 is CASKSSSYNEQFF. The CDR3 nucleotides are TGTGCCAGCAAATCTAGCTCCTACAATGAGCAGTTCTTC.

This chain links TRBV6-1 with TRBJ1-1; D ambiguous. CDR1 and CDR2 from the germline V gene are MNHNS and SASEGT. V shed 7 bases and J shed 3 bases, with 9 bases lying between them. The CDR3 contains 12 residues. The CDR3 bases are TGTGCCAGCAACTTTTATCACACTGAAGCTTTCTTT. It yields the protein CASNFYHTEAFF.

This clonotype was found many times. The rearrangement links TRBV4-2 to TRBJ1-3; 7 bases match TRBD1. CDR1 is LGHNA, CDR2 YNFKEQ, per germline. V lost 1 base, J lost 2 bases, and 5 bases stayed unmatched. The CDR3 spans 16 residues. The CDR3 loop is CASSQGGGAPGNTIYF. Written as DNA, the CDR3 is TGTGCCAGCAGCCAAGGAGGGGGCGCACCTGGAAACACCATATATTTT.

This rearrangement joins TRBV30 to TRBJ2-5, with 7 nucleotides matching TRBD1. Looked up from germline, CDR1 is GTSNPN and CDR2 is SVGIG (reference sequence). The CDR3 covers 16 residues. V lost 2 bases, J lost 3 bases, and 12 bases stayed unmatched. The CDR3 DNA reads TGTGCCTGGAGTTTCATTCTTTCCACAGGGGAAGAGACCCAGTACTTC. This sequence encodes CAWSFILSTGEETQYF.

This clonotype came up a few times. The gene calls are TRBV10-3 and TRBJ2-3; 10 bases agree with TRBD1. From germline, CDR1 is ENHRY and CDR2 SYGVKD. This CDR3 is 16 amino acids long. V shed 1 base, J shed 1 base, and the junction held 2 bases outside the gene matches. In DNA, the CDR3 is TGTGCCATCAGTGAGTTCGGACAGGGGGGCACAGATACGCAGTATTTT. This encodes CAISEFGQGGTDTQYF.

This clonotype was detected a few times. The chain couples TRBV24-1 to TRBJ2-2, with 7 bases that match TRBD2. Looked up from germline, CDR1 is KGHDR and CDR2 is SFDVKD. J was trimmed by 5 bases and V by 4 bases; bases with no gene match: 0. CDR3 length equals 13 residues. CDR3 sequence reads: CATSEGGTGELFF. The CDR3 DNA sequence: TGTGCCACCAGTGAGGGGGGGACCGGGGAGCTGTTTTTT.

The V gene is TRBV3-1, the J gene TRBJ2-3, with D unresolved. V dropped 8 bases and J dropped 0 bases, with 9 bases sitting between them. Germline CDR1 reads LGHDT; CDR2 reads YNNKEL (reference sequence). The CDR3 loop spans 13 amino acids. Here the CDR3 reads CASGKASTDTQYF. As DNA, the CDR3 is TGTGCCAGCGGAAAAGCCAGCACAGATACGCAGTATTTT.

In this sample, this clonotype turned up many times. The chain joins TRBV5-1 to TRBJ2-3; D is unresolved. The germline V gene encodes CDR1 SGHRS and CDR2 YFSETQ. The length of the CDR3 is 13 residues. The V gene lost 4 bases and the J gene lost 0 bases, with 6 bases spanning the gap. The CDR3 coding sequence is TGCGCCAGCAGCACAACTAGCACAGATACGCAGTATTTT. It yields the protein CASSTTSTDTQYF.

In its sample, this clonotype was seen a few times. This chain joins TRBV2 and TRBJ2-6; perhaps TRBD1 as D (5 bases). The germline V gene encodes CDR1 SNHLY and CDR2 FYNNEI. V lost 5 bases, J lost 0 bases, and 11 bases lay in between. The length of the CDR3 is 16 residues. This CDR3 is CASSLTVFSGANVLTF. The CDR3 DNA follows: TGTGCCAGCAGTTTGACAGTATTCTCTGGGGCCAACGTCCTGACTTTC.

The chain joins TRBV20-1 to TRBJ1-5, with 11 bases fitting TRBD1. The CDR3 has 14 amino acids. Looked up from germline, CDR1 is DFQATT and CDR2 is SNEGSKA (reference sequence). V trimming: 7 bases; J trimming: 5 bases; junction bases outside the gene matches: 7. This chain's CDR3 is CSVTPGQGDQPQHF. The CDR3 DNA sequence: TGCAGTGTGACGCCGGGACAGGGGGATCAGCCCCAGCATTTT.

This clonotype was recorded many times. The chain uses TRBV5-1 and TRBJ1-4; 10 bases agree with TRBD1. J gave up 5 bases and V 1 base, and 2 bases lay outside the gene matches. This CDR3 comprises 15 residues. Germline CDR1 and CDR2: SGHRS and YFSETQ. This CDR3 is CASSLMGQGNEKLFF. In DNA form, the CDR3 reads TGCGCCAGCAGCTTGATGGGACAGGGGAATGAAAAACTGTTTTTT.

This clonotype was found a few times. This likely comes from a read error, as the CDR3 has no conserved phenylalanine or tryptophan at its end. This rearrangement joins TRBV20-1 to TRBJ2-7; D not certain. CDR1 is DFQATT and CDR2 is SNEGSKA in the germline V gene (reference sequence). V gave up 2 bases and J gave up 0 bases, with 11 bases separating them. The CDR3 is made up of 14 amino acids. CDR3 residues: CSARRGQSSYEQYY. The DNA for the CDR3 is TGCAGTGCTAGACGTGGGCAGAGCTCCTACGAGCAGTACTAC.

This clonotype was picked up many times. The J gene is TRBJ2-5, the V gene TRBV20-1; no clear D. This CDR3 region has 12 residues. V lost 3 bases to trimming and J lost 3 bases, with 8 bases between them. Germline CDR1 and CDR2: DFQATT and SNEGSKA (reference sequence). In nucleotides, the CDR3 is TGCAGTGCTAGCGGGTCCAAAGAGACCCAGTACTTC. This encodes CSASGSKETQYF.

The chain is built from TRBV18 and TRBJ1-5, with 10 positions matching TRBD1. V was clipped by 5 bases and J by 5 bases; unmatched bases: 3. There are 14 residues in the CDR3. CDR1 and CDR2 from the germline V gene are KGHSH and LQKENI. Here the CDR3 reads CASSGTGEYQPQHF. DNA for the CDR3: TGTGCCAGCTCAGGGACAGGGGAGTATCAGCCCCAGCATTTT.

This clonotype came up a few times. V gene TRBV7-2 combines with J gene TRBJ1-6; D not certain. Per the germline V gene, CDR1 is SGHTA and CDR2 is FQGNSA. The CDR3 length is 16 residues. V gave up 7 bases and J gave up 0 bases, with 13 bases separating them. The CDR3 sequence: CASTLNGGSYNSPLHF. The DNA of the CDR3 is TGTGCCAGCACCCTTAACGGAGGCTCCTATAATTCACCCCTCCACTTT.

This clonotype was detected ten times or more. The chain recombines TRBV6-2 or TRBV6-3 with TRBJ2-6; D uncertain. This CDR3 is 15 amino acids long. From germline, CDR1 is MNHEY and CDR2 SVGEGT. Trimming left V 7 bases short and J 3 bases short, with 13 bases between. The chain's CDR3 is CASTSNGGGANVLTF. The CDR3 DNA sequence: TGTGCCAGCACCTCGAACGGTGGTGGGGCCAACGTCCTGACTTTC.

This chain connects TRBV12-3 or TRBV12-4 to TRBJ1-5, with 7 positions matching TRBD1. After removal of 5 bases from V and 7 bases from J, the junction contained 8 bases not matched to a gene. The CDR3 covers 14 residues. The CDR3, as DNA: TGTGCCAGCAGTGTAGGGGGCGTTCGCCAGCCCCAGCATTTT. Translated: CASSVGGVRQPQHF.

V usage is TRBV11-2 and J usage is TRBJ2-1; the match to TRBD2 covers 7 bases. CDR1 SGHAT and CDR2 FQNNGV come from the germline V gene. V dropped 6 bases and J dropped 8; count of bases not matched to a gene: 7. This CDR3 comprises 13 residues. The CDR3 nucleotides are TGTGCCAGCAGTAATTGGACTAGACATGAGCAGTTCTTC. It is translated as CASSNWTRHEQFF. Full variable domain (remainder filled in from reference TRBV11-2 and TRBJ2-1): EAGVAQSPRYKIIEKRQSVAFWCNPISGHATLYWYQQILGQGPKLLIQFQNNGVVDDSQLPKDRFSAERLKGVDSTLKIQPAKLEDSAVYLCASSNWTRHEQFFGPGTRLTVL.

A word on this clonotype: A much larger clonotype is one base distant, so this may be a read error. The CDR3 does not end in the conserved phenylalanine or tryptophan, so this is likely a read error. This rearrangement joins TRBV12-3 or TRBV12-4 to TRBJ1-1; 7 nucleotides agree with TRBD1. With 2 bases clipped from V and 2 bases from J, the junction kept 2 bases outside the gene matches. The CDR3 length is 14 residues. In DNA form, the CDR3 reads TGTGCCAGCAGTTTACGACAGGGAAACACTGAAGCTTTCTCT. Translated: CASSLRQGNTEAFS.